The 30 T cell receptor beta chains presented below share a single source sample, sequenced in a study of cytomegalovirus exposure and HLA in healthy donors. This PCR relied on a set of 60 Vbeta primers and 13 Jbeta primers. Only in-frame clones appear in the TCRdb table, and some are missing; sequencing was by immunoSEQ multiplex PCR. The data show 60,000 to 90,000 clones, with approximately 70% seen just once and more than 7.5% held by the top ten. Input material: PBMCs. The receptor set was obtained from a woman aged 45-60 years in good health and CMV-seropositive.

This sequence joins TRBV28 and TRBJ1-2; D possibly corresponds to TRBD1 (5 bases). The germline CDR1 and CDR2 sequences are MDHEN and SYDVKM. Between the trimmed V and J ends, which lost 5 bases and 3 bases, there was a span of 16 bases. The CDR3 is 15 amino acids. Written as DNA, the CDR3 is TGTGCCAGCAGTCCCCGGTCAGGGCACTACTATGGCTACACCTTC. Its protein product is CASSPRSGHYYGYTF.

This rearrangement joins TRBV5-1 to TRBJ2-7; a possible D gene is TRBD1 (5 bases). With 0 bases removed from V and 3 bases from J, the gap between germline ends came to 13 bases. Germline V lookup: CDR1 SGHRS, CDR2 YFSETQ. This CDR3 is 15 amino acids long. CDR3 region: CASSLVPGQGYEQYF. Written as DNA, the CDR3 is TGCGCCAGCAGCTTGGTGCCAGGCCAGGGCTACGAGCAGTACTTC.

The CDR3 DNA reads TGTGCCAGCATGGGACTAGCGGGGGGGGAGACCCAGTACTTC. Protein: CASMGLAGGETQYF. This chain connects TRBV2 to TRBJ2-5; the match to TRBD2 covers 16 bases. CDR1 SNHLY and CDR2 FYNNEI come from the germline V gene. CDR3 length equals 14 residues. Losses at the gene ends were 7 bases for V and 5 bases for J; bases not matched to a gene: 1. Variable domain in full (rest from reference TRBV2 and TRBJ2-5): EPEVTQTPSHQVTQMGQEVILRCVPISNHLYFYWYRQILGQKVEFLVSFYNNEISEKSEIFDDQFSVERPDGSNFTLKIRSTKLEDSAMYFCASMGLAGGETQYFGPGTRLLVL.

V is TRBV6-6 and J is TRBJ1-4, with TRBD1 matching over 7 bases. Germline V gene data show CDR1 as MNHNY and CDR2 as SVGAGI (reference sequence). The CDR3 extends over 13 amino acids. Trimming at V came to 5 bases and at J to 6 bases, leaving 3 bases not matched to a gene. The CDR3 region has the DNA TGTGCCAGCAGTACTCAGGGGGATGAAAAACTGTTTTTT. This encodes CASSTQGDEKLFF.

This chain joins TRBV15 and TRBJ1-5; 7 positions agree with TRBD1. Germline CDR1 is LNHNV and CDR2 is YYDKDF (reference sequence). V dropped 2 bases and J dropped 1; count of bases not matched to a gene: 11. The CDR3 runs to 18 residues. CDR3 sequence (DNA): TGTGCCACCAGCAGATCCGGAGCAGGGGGGCAGAGCAATCAGCCCCAGCATTTT. It yields the protein CATSRSGAGGQSNQPQHF.

As for this clone: Germline and junction disagree at one end, which may indicate a read error. DNA for the CDR3: TGTGCCAGTAGTCCAACAGGGGGCAACCAGCCCCAGCATTTT. Translation: CASSPTGGNQPQHF. The chain employs TRBV19 and TRBJ1-5; TRBD1 aligns across 9 bases. The CDR3 contains 14 residues. Germline CDR1 and CDR2: LNHDA and SQIVND (reference sequence).

The chain employs TRBV5-5 and TRBJ2-5; 8 bases agree with TRBD1. CDR3 length: 14 amino acids. Looked up from germline, CDR1 is SGHKS and CDR2 is YYEKEE (reference sequence). Trimming took 3 bases from V and 5 from J; bases not matched to a gene: 6. CDR3 region: CASSSDRGWETQYF. DNA for the CDR3: TGTGCCAGCAGCTCAGACAGGGGTTGGGAGACCCAGTACTTC.

The CDR3 is CASSSPQVVTYEQYF. The DNA for the CDR3 is TGTGCCAGCAGTTCGCCACAGGTCGTCACCTACGAGCAGTACTTC. V and J are TRBV28 and TRBJ2-7; TRBD1 is a possible D gene (5 bases). V was pared by 4 bases and J by 2 bases, with 15 bases between. Germline lookup yields CDR1 MDHEN and CDR2 SYDVKM. The CDR3 is made up of 15 amino acids. Full variable domain (outside the CDR3, taken from reference TRBV28 and TRBJ2-7): DVKVTQSSRYLVKRTGEKVFLECVQDMDHENMFWYRQDPGLGLRLIYFSYDVKMKEKGDIPEGYSVSREKKERFSLILESASTNQTSMYLCASSSPQVVTYEQYFGPGTRLTVT.

This sequence joins TRBV2 and TRBJ1-1; TRBD1 aligns across 7 bases. V lost 7 bases, J lost 0 bases, and 2 bases stayed unmatched. Per germline, CDR1 SNHLY and CDR2 FYNNEI. The CDR3 contains 13 residues. The CDR3 coding sequence is TGTGCCAGCATGACAGGGTTGAACACTGAAGCTTTCTTT. Translation: CASMTGLNTEAFF.

This clone has more than one count but fewer than ten. The rearrangement joins TRBV5-1 to TRBJ2-7; perhaps TRBD2 as D (6 bases). Trimming shortened V by 4 bases and J by 4 bases, and 9 bases separated the two germline ends. The CDR3 has 12 amino acids. Germline values: CDR1 SGHRS, CDR2 YFSETQ. CDR3 coding DNA: TGCGCCAGCAGCACCGGACTATACGAGCAGTACTTC. Protein sequence: CASSTGLYEQYF.

The V and J genes are TRBV10-2 and TRBJ1-2; no reliable D call. CDR3 length equals 12 residues. Trimming cost V 0 bases and J 6 bases, with 5 bases left between them. In germline, CDR1 is WSHSY, CDR2 SAAADI. The CDR3 region is CASSESTDGYTF. The CDR3 DNA reads as TGCGCCAGCAGTGAGTCTACAGATGGCTACACCTTC.

The chain links TRBV5-6 to TRBJ1-4; 10 nucleotides align to TRBD1. Trimming removed 0 bases from V and 1 base from J; junction bases left unmatched: 3. CDR3 length equals 17 residues. From germline, CDR1 is SGHDT and CDR2 YYEEEE. CDR3 DNA sequence: TGTGCCAGCAGCTTGGGACAGGGGGCAGTAACTAATGAAAAACTGTTTTTT. Its protein is CASSLGQGAVTNEKLFF. The whole variable domain, remainder taken from reference TRBV5-6 and TRBJ1-4, is DAGVTQSPTHLIKTRGQQVTLRCSPKSGHDTVSWYQQALGQGPQFIFQYYEEEERQRGNFPDRFSGHQFPNYSSELNVNALLLGDSALYLCASSLGQGAVTNEKLFFGSGTQLSVL.

The chain links TRBV11-2 to TRBJ2-7; 7 positions agree with TRBD1. Germline values: CDR1 SGHAT, CDR2 FQNNGV. CDR3 length: 14 residues. V shed 6 bases, J shed 0 bases, and the junction held 5 bases outside the gene matches. DNA for the CDR3: TGTGCCAGCAGATCGACAGGGAGCTCCTACGAGCAGTACTTC. This codes for CASRSTGSSYEQYF.

V gene TRBV28 combines with J gene TRBJ2-3; 7 bases fit TRBD1. J gave up 2 bases and V 3 bases, and 5 bases lay outside the gene matches. Germline CDR1 reads MDHEN; CDR2 reads SYDVKM. The CDR3 consists of 15 residues. In DNA, the CDR3 is TGTGCCAGCAGTTTTATAGACAGGGCCACAGATACGCAGTATTTT. This gives the protein CASSFIDRATDTQYF.

CDR3 sequence (DNA): TGTGCCAGCAGCTCGAAGCTAGGGAGGGTCGGGGTTTACTATGGCTACACCTTC. Protein product: CASSSKLGRVGVYYGYTF. The J gene is TRBJ1-2, the V gene TRBV7-2; D is undetermined. The V gene lost 4 bases and the J gene lost 3 bases, with 24 bases spanning the gap. This CDR3 region has 18 residues. CDR1 and CDR2 (germline): SGHTA, FQGNSA.

The chain carries TRBV6-5 and TRBJ1-1, with D possibly matching TRBD1 (5 bases). The CDR3 contains 15 residues. Germline V lookup: CDR1 MNHEY, CDR2 SVGAGI. V was pared by 2 bases and J by 5 bases, with 15 bases between. The CDR3 spells CASSYGQGFRTEAFF. In DNA form, the CDR3 reads TGTGCCAGCAGTTACGGGCAGGGTTTTCGGACTGAAGCTTTCTTT.

This clone was counted between two and nine times. The V gene is TRBV18, the J gene TRBJ2-7; TRBD1 agrees at 7 bases. V shed 2 bases and J 7 bases; nucleotides not matched to a gene: 2. The CDR3 sequence is 12 residues long. Per the germline V gene, CDR1 is KGHSH and CDR2 is LQKENI. CDR3 in amino acids: CASSPSRGEQYF. The CDR3 DNA reads as TGTGCCAGCTCACCATCCAGGGGGGAGCAGTACTTC.

J is TRBJ2-3 and V is TRBV30; TRBD2 matches 7 bases. Losses at the gene ends were 3 bases for V and 3 bases for J; bases not matched to a gene: 9. Germline CDR1 GTSNPN, CDR2 SVGIG (reference sequence). This CDR3 comprises 15 residues. The CDR3, as DNA: TGTGCCTGGAGCCTTTGGGGCGGGGGTACAGATACGCAGTATTTT. It codes for CAWSLWGGGTDTQYF.

The chain couples TRBV6-1 to TRBJ1-5; TRBD1 might be the D (5 bases). The CDR3 is 15 amino acids. V lost 6 bases and J 0 bases, leaving 12 bases between the germline ends. Germline V gene sequence: CDR1 MNHNS, CDR2 SASEGT. CDR3 loop: CASRVSGDSNQPQHF. DNA of the CDR3: TGTGCCAGCAGGGTTTCGGGGGATAGCAATCAGCCCCAGCATTTT.

Concerning this clone: Different DNA sequences within this sample yield the same CDR3. The chain couples TRBV7-2 to TRBJ1-2; no reliable D call. The CDR3 sequence is 12 residues long. Germline V gene lookup returns CDR1 SGHTA and CDR2 FQGNSA. Deletions cut 3 bases from V and 2 bases from J, with 4 bases between. The CDR3 DNA sequence: TGTGCCAGCAGCTTGTCGAACTATGGCTACACCTTC. Its protein is CASSLSNYGYTF.

This chain links TRBV9 with TRBJ2-7; the D is unclear. Germline assignment: CDR1 SGDLS and CDR2 YYNGEE. Deletions cut 5 bases from V and 6 bases from J, with 18 bases between. The CDR3 loop spans 14 amino acids. This CDR3 is CASSTSSGVREQYF. CDR3 coding DNA: TGTGCCAGCAGTACTTCCTCAGGTGTACGCGAGCAGTACTTC.

This chain uses TRBV7-2 with TRBJ1-2, with D hard to call. This CDR3 has 14 amino acids. V shed 0 bases and J shed 4 bases, with 9 bases lying between them. Looked up from germline, CDR1 is SGHTA and CDR2 is FQGNSA. CDR3 sequence: CASSLAQLIYGYTF. CDR3 nucleotides: TGTGCCAGCAGCTTAGCCCAACTGATCTATGGCTACACCTTC. Together with reference TRBV7-2 and TRBJ1-2, the CDR3 gives the full variable domain: GAGVSQSPSNKVTEKGKDVELRCDPISGHTALYWYRQSLGQGLEFLIYFQGNSAPDKSGLPSDRFSAERTGGSVSTLTIQRTQQEDSAVYLCASSLAQLIYGYTFGSGTRLTVV.

Here the CDR3 reads CASSPRTGKQETQYF. Here the CDR3 DNA reads TGTGCCAGCTCACCACGGACAGGGAAGCAAGAGACCCAGTACTTC. The V and J genes are TRBV18 and TRBJ2-5; 8 bases line up with TRBD1. The CDR3 has 15 residues. With V trimmed by 1 base and J by 2 bases, 3 bases remained unmatched. Germline CDR1 is KGHSH and CDR2 is LQKENI.

In DNA form, the CDR3 reads TGTGCCAGCAATCGACAGCGAATGAACACTGAAGCTTTCTTT. Translating gives CASNRQRMNTEAFF. V is TRBV6-1 and J is TRBJ1-1; maybe TRBD1 (5 bases). The germline V gene has CDR1 MNHNS and CDR2 SASEGT. V was shortened by 7 bases and J by 0 bases, with 12 bases between the two germline ends. The CDR3 is 14 amino acids.

CDR3 amino acids: CASSPDRAGSTEAFF. In DNA form, the CDR3 reads TGCGCCAGCAGCCCTGACAGGGCGGGGAGCACTGAAGCTTTCTTT. The V call is TRBV4-3, the J call TRBJ1-1, with 7 bases matching TRBD1. Per germline, CDR1 LGHNA and CDR2 YSLEER. The V and J ends lost 4 bases and 4 bases, in that order; junction bases with no gene match: 9. The CDR3 runs to 15 residues.

There are a few counts of this clone. The rearrangement joins TRBV7-2 to TRBJ1-4, with unresolved D. Germline V gene sequence: CDR1 SGHTA, CDR2 FQGNSA. Trimming took off 7 bases at V and 4 bases at J, with 13 bases between the two ends. The CDR3 spans 14 residues. The CDR3 DNA reads TGTGCCAGCAACTCGGGAAGGGATAATGAAAAACTGTTTTTT. Protein product: CASNSGRDNEKLFF.

This clone has only a few counts. This chain uses TRBV30 with TRBJ2-5; 10 bases match TRBD1. CDR1 is GTSNPN, CDR2 SVGIG, per germline (reference sequence). J was trimmed by 2 bases and V by 3 bases; bases with no gene match: 0. The CDR3 sequence is 13 residues long. CDR3 amino acids: CAWRGQGQETQYF. The CDR3 DNA sequence: TGTGCCTGGAGGGGACAGGGGCAAGAGACCCAGTACTTC.

The CDR3 loop is CASSVEGGDEKLFF. As DNA, the CDR3 is TGTGCCAGCAGCGTTGAGGGGGGGGATGAAAAACTGTTTTTT. This chain joins TRBV9 and TRBJ1-4, with D possibly TRBD1 on 6 matching bases. Germline lookup yields CDR1 SGDLS and CDR2 YYNGEE. Trimming removed 2 bases from V and 6 bases from J, with 11 bases in between. The CDR3 has 14 amino acids. Full variable domain (outside the CDR3, taken from reference TRBV9 and TRBJ1-4): DSGVTQTPKHLITATGQRVTLRCSPRSGDLSVYWYQQSLDQGLQFLIQYYNGEERAKGNILERFSAQQFPDLHSELNLSSLELGDSALYFCASSVEGGDEKLFFGSGTQLSVL.

The chain recombines TRBV6-5 with TRBJ2-3, with TRBD2 matching 7 bases. With V trimmed by 6 bases and J by 2 bases, 5 bases remained unmatched. Germline CDR1 reads MNHEY; CDR2 reads SVGAGI. The CDR3 is 14 amino acids. The CDR3 protein is CASRSGTTTDTQYF. As DNA, the CDR3 is TGTGCCAGCAGAAGCGGGACTACCACAGATACGCAGTATTTT.

V is TRBV10-1 and J is TRBJ2-2, with a possible D match to TRBD1 (6 bases). The CDR3 has 15 amino acids. V was shortened by 6 bases and J by 5 bases, with 16 bases between the two germline ends. CDR1 and CDR2 from the germline V gene are WNHNN and SYGVQD (reference sequence). CDR3 nucleotides: TGCGCCAGCAGAATAGGTCACAGGGTTACCGGGGAGCTGTTTTTT. Amino acid sequence: CASRIGHRVTGELFF.